Listed below are T cell receptor beta chains from one sample, sequenced in a study of regulatory T cells in long-lasting Graves disease. TCRdb itself ran the multiplex PCR reads through MiXCR, one entry per CDR3 protein. The sample carries around 430,000 distinct CDR3 sequences, 22% recorded once. Sequencing was performed on peripheral blood mononuclear cells (PBMCs), taken when the disease was refractory, from a patient treated with antithyroid drugs. Receptors originate from a female donor with Graves disease. The CDR3 runs from the conserved cysteine through the conserved F or W. Fields, in order: V gene, CDR3 length, clone size, J gene, D gene, CDR3 protein, CDR3 DNA. A D gene is named only where the DNA matches it firmly. Clone size appears in some rows only: once, few, many, or a class for an expanded clone.

V: TRBV11-2; length: 14; size: few; J: TRBJ2-1; D: .; CDR3: CASSSLLGYNEQFF; DNA: TGTGCCAGCAGCTCGCTATTAGGGTACAATGAGCAGTTCTTC
V: TRBV20-1; length: 15; size: .; J: TRBJ1-2; D: TRBD1; CDR3: CSAHVQGTTNYGYTF; DNA: TGCAGTGCGCACGTACAGGGGACTACTAACTATGGCTACACCTTC
V: TRBV30; length: 15; size: .; J: TRBJ1-4; D: TRBD1; CDR3: CAWSKTGATNEKLFF; DNA: TGTGCCTGGAGTAAGACAGGGGCAACTAATGAAAAACTGTTTTTT
V: TRBV12-3/TRBV12-4; length: 14; size: many; J: TRBJ2-5; D: .; CDR3: CASSGGGAVETQYF; DNA: TGTGCCAGCAGCGGAGGGGGGGCTGTGGAGACCCAGTACTTC
V: TRBV7-2; length: 16; size: .; J: TRBJ2-2; D: TRBD2; CDR3: CASSPRAGVNTGELFF; DNA: TGTGCCAGCAGCCCCAGGGCGGGGGTGAACACCGGGGAGCTGTTTTTT
V: TRBV28; length: 15; size: many; J: TRBJ2-7; D: .; CDR3: CASSSTGTSSYEQYF; DNA: TGTGCCAGCAGCTCCACCGGGACCTCCTCCTACGAGCAGTACTTC
V: TRBV7-2; length: 15; size: .; J: TRBJ2-1; D: TRBD1; CDR3: CASSSPDRALNEQFF; DNA: TGTGCCAGCAGCTCGCCGGACAGGGCTCTAAATGAGCAGTTCTTC
V: TRBV15; length: 17; size: few; J: TRBJ2-2; D: .; CDR3: CATSRDWHGSGSGELFF; DNA: TGTGCCACCAGCAGAGATTGGCACGGGAGTGGATCCGGGGAGCTGTTTTTT
V: TRBV7-8; length: 15; size: .; J: TRBJ2-1; D: TRBD2; CDR3: CASSSLAALKNEQFF; DNA: TGTGCCAGCAGCTCACTAGCGGCGTTGAAGAATGAGCAGTTCTTC
V: TRBV6-2/TRBV6-3; length: 15; size: many; J: TRBJ1-1; D: .; CDR3: CASSYEGAQNTEAFF; DNA: TGTGCCAGCAGTTACGAAGGGGCTCAGAACACTGAAGCTTTCTTT
V: TRBV5-4; length: 15; size: .; J: TRBJ1-3; D: .; CDR3: CASSLEASSGNTIYF; DNA: TGTGCCAGCAGCTTGGAGGCGAGCTCTGGAAACACCATATATTTT
V: TRBV7-3; length: 16; size: .; J: TRBJ1-5; D: .; CDR3: CASSPGQQDRNQPQHF; DNA: TGTGCCAGCAGCCCAGGACAGCAAGACCGCAATCAGCCCCAGCATTTT
V: TRBV3-1; length: 16; size: .; J: TRBJ2-7; D: TRBD2; CDR3: CASSRTSSGGTYEQYF; DNA: TGTGCCAGCAGTCGTACGTCTAGCGGGGGCACCTACGAGCAGTACTTC
V: TRBV6-9; length: 14; size: once; J: TRBJ1-6; D: TRBD1; CDR3: CASSFPGQPLSLHF; DNA: TGTGCCAGCAGTTTCCCGGGACAGCCTTTATCCCTCCACTTT
V: TRBV28; length: 16; size: many; J: TRBJ1-1; D: TRBD1; CDR3: CASSRDSLWLNTEAFF; DNA: TGTGCCAGCAGTAGGGACAGTTTGTGGCTGAACACTGAAGCTTTCTTT
V: TRBV9; length: 12; size: few; J: TRBJ2-7; D: .; CDR3: CASSVEENEQYF; DNA: TGTGCCAGCAGCGTAGAAGAGAACGAGCAGTACTTC
V: TRBV20-1; length: 14; size: .; J: TRBJ1-6; D: .; CDR3: CSASHGAGNSPLHF; DNA: TGCAGTGCTAGTCACGGGGCCGGGAATTCACCCCTCCACTTT
V: TRBV5-1; length: 15; size: few; J: TRBJ1-1; D: .; CDR3: CASSLQPDMNTEAFF; DNA: TGCGCCAGCAGCTTGCAACCAGACATGAACACTGAAGCTTTCTTT
V: TRBV7-9; length: 13; size: few; J: TRBJ1-5; D: .; CDR3: CASSLAGSGPQHF; DNA: TGTGCCAGCAGCCTAGCAGGGAGTGGGCCCCAGCATTTT
V: TRBV2; length: 14; size: many; J: TRBJ1-2; D: TRBD1; CDR3: CASTLGQAFYGYTF; DNA: TGTGCCAGCACCCTCGGACAGGCTTTCTATGGCTACACCTTC
V: TRBV28; length: 14; size: many; J: TRBJ2-7; D: .; CDR3: CATSHAMENYEQYF; DNA: TGTGCCACCAGTCACGCCATGGAAAACTACGAGCAGTACTTC
V: TRBV6-1; length: 15; size: many; J: TRBJ1-5; D: .; CDR3: CASSEPLAWNQPQHF; DNA: TGTGCCAGCAGTGAACCCCTGGCGTGGAATCAGCCCCAGCATTTT
V: TRBV7-3; length: 14; size: .; J: TRBJ2-3; D: TRBD2; CDR3: CASSLSGGTDTQYF; DNA: TGTGCCAGCAGCTTGAGCGGGGGCACAGATACGCAGTATTTT
V: TRBV19; length: 13; size: once; J: TRBJ2-5; D: TRBD1; CDR3: CASEDRAQETQYF; DNA: TGTGCCAGCGAAGACAGGGCCCAAGAGACCCAGTACTTC
V: TRBV29-1; length: 12; size: .; J: TRBJ1-5; D: .; CDR3: CSAKVGNQPQHF; DNA: TGCAGCGCCAAGGTAGGCAATCAGCCCCAGCATTTT
V: TRBV16; length: 14; size: .; J: TRBJ1-4; D: TRBD1; CDR3: CASRLGQLYEKLFF; DNA: TGTGCCAGCCGTCTGGGACAGTTATATGAAAAACTGTTTTTT
V: TRBV29-1; length: 14; size: many; J: TRBJ1-1; D: .; CDR3: CSVEERAMNTEAFF; DNA: TGCAGCGTTGAAGAAAGGGCAATGAACACTGAAGCTTTCTTT
V: TRBV3-1; length: 14; size: few; J: TRBJ2-7; D: .; CDR3: CASSQGDSPYEQYF; DNA: TGTGCCAGCAGCCAAGGTGACAGCCCCTACGAGCAGTACTTC
V: TRBV11-3; length: 14; size: many; J: TRBJ2-5; D: .; CDR3: CASSLNPVTQTQYF; DNA: TGTGCCAGCAGCTTAAATCCCGTAACCCAGACCCAGTACTTC
V: TRBV7-2; length: 15; size: few; J: TRBJ2-7; D: TRBD2; CDR3: CASSLIAGGFYEQYF; DNA: TGTGCCAGCAGCTTAATCGCGGGGGGTTTCTACGAGCAGTACTTC
V: TRBV12-3/TRBV12-4; length: 16; size: .; J: TRBJ2-1; D: TRBD2; CDR3: CASSYLSGGDYNEQFF; DNA: TGTGCCAGCAGTTACCTTAGCGGGGGAGACTACAATGAGCAGTTCTTC
V: TRBV19; length: 14; size: few; J: TRBJ2-7; D: .; CDR3: CASTAGTGSYEQYF; DNA: TGTGCCAGTACTGCCGGGACGGGATCCTACGAGCAGTACTTC
V: TRBV11-2; length: 15; size: many; J: TRBJ2-5; D: .; CDR3: CASSLMRAPVDAQYF; DNA: TGTGCCAGCAGCTTAATGAGGGCTCCGGTCGATGCCCAGTACTTC
V: TRBV6-5; length: 12; size: few; J: TRBJ2-7; D: .; CDR3: CASSYGVHEQYF; DNA: TGTGCCAGCAGTTACGGCGTGCACGAGCAGTACTTC
V: TRBV7-8; length: 14; size: .; J: TRBJ1-5; D: .; CDR3: CASSPTQNNQPQHF; DNA: TGTGCCAGCAGCCCCACACAAAATAATCAGCCCCAGCATTTT
V: TRBV2; length: 14; size: many; J: TRBJ1-2; D: TRBD1; CDR3: CASSYEGQLYGYTF; DNA: TGTGCCAGCAGTTATGAGGGACAGCTCTATGGCTACACCTTC
V: TRBV7-8; length: 15; size: .; J: TRBJ2-3; D: .; CDR3: CASSLPLVERDTQYF; DNA: TGTGCCAGCAGCTTACCGCTCGTGGAGAGAGATACGCAGTATTTT
V: TRBV30; length: 14; size: .; J: TRBJ1-4; D: .; CDR3: CAWIFSPTNEKLFF; DNA: TGTGCCTGGATATTTAGTCCCACTAATGAAAAACTGTTTTTT
V: TRBV19; length: 16; size: many; J: TRBJ2-2; D: TRBD2; CDR3: CASGATSGSNTGELFF; DNA: TGTGCCAGCGGGGCGACTAGCGGCTCGAACACCGGGGAGCTGTTTTTT
V: TRBV6-1; length: 14; size: many; J: TRBJ1-1; D: TRBD1; CDR3: CASSRRQGGTEAFF; DNA: TGTGCCAGCAGTCGAAGACAGGGCGGTACTGAAGCTTTCTTT
V: TRBV20-1; length: 15; size: .; J: TRBJ2-1; D: .; CDR3: CSARTPGPGSNEQFF; DNA: TGCAGTGCTAGAACGCCGGGCCCAGGGTCGAATGAGCAGTTCTTC
V: TRBV12-3/TRBV12-4; length: 14; size: many; J: TRBJ2-5; D: TRBD1; CDR3: CASSAGTAQETQYF; DNA: TGTGCCAGCAGCGCCGGGACAGCTCAAGAGACCCAGTACTTC